This entry describes one T cell receptor beta chain. Its specificity is not known. The data derive from a study of CD8 T cells in ankylosing spondylitis. The study, taken as a whole, reports: Earlier literature documents some of the motif variants in reactive arthritis synovial fluid and blood. In ankylosing spondylitis patients, matched synovial fluid reportedly showed significant enrichment of disease-linked clones.

Each CDR3 protein is one row after TCRdb ran MiXCR on the 5' RACE reads. The table lists some 87,000 distinct CDR3 sequences, around 30% of them singletons. The receptor was isolated from a male donor with ankylosing spondylitis or in good health (not recorded which). Input material: blood, either unsorted or a sorted T cell fraction (not recorded which).

CDR3 coding DNA: TGTGCCATCAAGGGAGGCGCGGGTGACTATGGCTACACCTTC. Its protein product is CAIKGGAGDYGYTF. The chain couples TRBV10-3 to TRBJ1-2; D ambiguous. V gave up 7 bases and J gave up 3 bases, with 15 bases separating them. Germline-derived CDR1 and CDR2 are ENHRY and SYGVKD. This CDR3 comprises 14 residues.